The present T cell receptor (beta chain) was sequenced within a study of T cell responses to AZD1222 COVID-19 vaccine. CDR1 SGHRS and CDR2 YFSETQ come from the germline V gene. CDR3 length equals 15 residues. Losses at the gene ends were 2 bases for V and 6 bases for J; bases not matched to a gene: 6. On this clone: No antigen is known for it.

Study observations and caveats: An increase in Spike-specific TCR breadth and depth was observed after two AZD1222 doses. Reports say nearly half of spike-specific TCRs go after unmutated variant regions.

Data came from immunoSEQ multiplex PCR; TCRdb stores just in-frame clones and leaves some out. Here the sample spans fewer than 150,000 clones, roughly 90% being singletons. The clonotype was recovered from an adult who received the AZD1222 COVID-19 vaccine. V gene TRBV5-1 combines with J gene TRBJ2-1, with 9 bases lining up with TRBD2. This sample comprised peripheral blood, obtained 28 days after the second AZD1222 dose. The CDR3 DNA sequence: TGCGCCAGCAGCTTAGCGGGAGGACCCTTCAATGAGCAGTTCTTC. This codes for CASSLAGGPFNEQFF.